The 27 T cell receptor beta chains given below trace back to one sample, sequenced in a study of CD8 T cells in ankylosing spondylitis. A single record per CDR3 protein comes from TCRdb applying MiXCR to the 5' RACE reads. The data hold 250,000 to 400,000 distinct CDR3 sequences, with more than 9% observed a single time. The sequencing input was blood, either unsorted or a sorted T cell fraction (not recorded which). Source of these receptors: a female donor with ankylosing spondylitis or in good health (not recorded which).

This clonotype was counted a few times. The chain has TRBV6-2 or TRBV6-3 and TRBJ2-1; D is uncertain. The CDR3 is made up of 12 amino acids. Germline CDR1 reads MNHEY; CDR2 reads SVGEGT. The V end was cut by 4 bases, the J end by 7 bases, with 8 bases between. The DNA of the CDR3 is TGTGCCAGCAGTTCCCCCCTTAATGAGCAGTTCTTC. It codes for CASSSPLNEQFF.

In its sample, this clonotype was seen many times. The chain links TRBV28 to TRBJ2-7, with 8 bases that match TRBD1. The germline V gene encodes CDR1 MDHEN and CDR2 SYDVKM. CDR3 length equals 15 residues. The ends lost 3 bases at V and 6 bases at J; junction bases unmatched: 10. CDR3 protein: CASSLTGTGAVEQYF. The CDR3 coding sequence is TGTGCCAGCAGTTTGACGGGGACAGGAGCCGTCGAGCAGTACTTC.

This clonotype was counted between two and nine times. At one boundary the junction diverges from the germline segment, which might be a read error. The chain employs TRBV27 and TRBJ2-1; D is uncertain. Germline V gene data show CDR1 as MNHEY and CDR2 as SMNVEV (reference sequence). CDR3 length: 15 residues. The CDR3 reads CASGWNLASSNEQFF. CDR3 bases: TGTGCCAGCGGCTGGAACTTGGCCTCCTCCAATGAGCAGTTCTTC.

Only a few counts were recorded for this clonotype. The J gene is TRBJ2-1, the V gene TRBV5-1; D may be TRBD1 (8 bases). The CDR3 spans 15 residues. V lost 4 bases and J 8 bases, leaving 19 bases between the germline ends. In germline, CDR1 is SGHRS, CDR2 YFSETQ. The CDR3 coding sequence is TGCGCCAGCAGCCGCGGACAGGGAGGGTCAGATGAGCAGTTCTTC. This gives the protein CASSRGQGGSDEQFF.

This clonotype was recorded at least ten times. The chain is built from TRBV4-2 and TRBJ1-2; D is ambiguous. The CDR3 is 15 amino acids. The V end lost 4 bases, the J end lost 7 bases, and 19 bases lay between the germline ends. Per germline, CDR1 LGHNA and CDR2 YNFKEQ. This CDR3 is CASSREGVGGGGYTF. The CDR3 nucleotides read TGTGCCAGCAGCCGGGAAGGTGTAGGCGGCGGTGGCTACACCTTC.

The table lists this clonotype with many counts. The V call is TRBV4-3, the J call TRBJ2-5; 13 bases are shared with TRBD2. The CDR3 extends over 17 amino acids. Germline V gene lookup returns CDR1 LGHNA and CDR2 YSLEER. J gave up 3 bases and V 4 bases, and 8 bases lay outside the gene matches. The CDR3 loop is CASSPLTSGRAKETQYF. The DNA for the CDR3 is TGCGCCAGCAGCCCGCTAACTAGCGGGAGGGCCAAAGAGACCCAGTACTTC.

Ten or more counts support this clonotype. The V call is TRBV10-3, the J call TRBJ2-2; D ambiguous. CDR1 and CDR2 from the germline V gene are ENHRY and SYGVKD. This CDR3 spans 14 amino acids. Trimming left V 2 bases short and J 4 bases short, with 8 bases between. CDR3 sequence reads: CAISETGTTGELFF. The DNA of the CDR3 is TGTGCCATCAGTGAGACGGGCACCACCGGGGAGCTGTTTTTT.

The chain recombines TRBV20-1 with TRBJ2-3; D is uncertain. CDR1 is DFQATT, CDR2 SNEGSKA, per germline (reference sequence). This CDR3 is 15 amino acids long. V was clipped by 5 bases and J by 3 bases, with 18 bases between them. Here the CDR3 DNA reads TGCAGTGCTTACCATTGGGGAAGCGTAACAGATACGCAGTATTTT. It codes for CSAYHWGSVTDTQYF.

This clonotype was counted between two and nine times. The J gene is TRBJ2-7, the V gene TRBV7-6, with unresolved D. V shed 5 bases and J shed 8 bases, with 13 bases lying between them. The CDR3 length is 12 residues. CDR1 is SGHVS and CDR2 is FNYEAQ in the germline V gene. The CDR3 DNA sequence: TGTGCCAGCAGCCCACCCGAAGGACAGCAGTACTTC. Its translation is CASSPPEGQQYF.

This chain joins TRBV18 and TRBJ2-2; 10 bases match TRBD2. The trim removed 6 bases at V and 0 bases at J, leaving 1 base unmatched. The V gene's germline CDR1 is KGHSH and CDR2 LQKENI. The CDR3 runs to 15 residues. CDR3 sequence: CASSTSGTNTGELFF. The DNA of the CDR3 is TGTGCCAGCTCTACTAGCGGGACGAACACCGGGGAGCTGTTTTTT.

This clonotype was observed a handful of times. The V and J genes are TRBV20-1 and TRBJ2-7; 9 bases align to TRBD2. The CDR3 totals 13 residues. The junction had 9 bases not matched to a gene; V was cut back by 7 bases and J by 5 bases. Germline CDR1 and CDR2: DFQATT and SNEGSKA (reference sequence). CDR3 in amino acids: CSVYFSGSNEQYF. The CDR3 bases are TGCAGTGTTTATTTTAGCGGGAGCAACGAGCAGTACTTC.

This clonotype was seen a few times. CDR3 nucleotide sequence: TGTGCCAGCAGTTCGGACACTCCCAGGGGAGAGACCCAGTACTTC. Protein sequence: CASSSDTPRGETQYF. The V gene is TRBV12-3 or TRBV12-4, the J gene TRBJ2-5, with a tentative D call TRBD1 (6 bases). The CDR3 loop spans 15 amino acids. Trimming left V 4 bases short and J 4 bases short, with 16 bases between.

This clonotype was observed at least ten times. The chain joins TRBV7-6 to TRBJ1-1; tentative D call: TRBD1 (5 bases). V dropped 5 bases and J dropped 0 bases, with 13 bases sitting between them. The CDR3 consists of 15 residues. Germline lookup yields CDR1 SGHVS and CDR2 FNYEAQ. CDR3 bases: TGTGCCAGCAGCCCCGGGGGGGATATGAACACTGAAGCTTTCTTT. Protein: CASSPGGDMNTEAFF.

This clonotype was seen only a few times. The chain joins TRBV20-1 to TRBJ2-7; TRBD2 agrees at 10 bases. Per germline, CDR1 DFQATT and CDR2 SNEGSKA (reference sequence). Germline trimming cut 3 bases from V and 0 bases from J; bases unmatched to any gene: 8. This CDR3 has 16 amino acids. This chain's CDR3 is CSARGLAGASSYEQYF. In nucleotides, the CDR3 is TGCAGTGCTAGGGGGCTAGCGGGGGCTAGCTCCTACGAGCAGTACTTC.

This clonotype has a count of ten or more. The chain joins TRBV7-2 to TRBJ2-3; maybe TRBD2 (7 bases). V was pared by 1 base and J by 0 bases, with 14 bases between. The CDR3 runs 17 residues. Looked up from germline, CDR1 is SGHTA and CDR2 is FQGNSA. The CDR3 DNA reads TGTGCCAGCAGCTTAGGAGGGGGGGCCTCTAGCACAGATACGCAGTATTTT. The encoded protein is CASSLGGGASSTDTQYF. The entire variable domain, with the rest obtained from reference TRBV7-2 and TRBJ2-3, is as follows: GAGVSQSPSNKVTEKGKDVELRCDPISGHTALYWYRQSLGQGLEFLIYFQGNSAPDKSGLPSDRFSAERTGGSVSTLTIQRTQQEDSAVYLCASSLGGGASSTDTQYFGPGTRLTVL.

This clonotype showed up just a few times. The gene calls are TRBV4-3 and TRBJ2-2, with a tentative D call TRBD1 (5 bases). Trimming left V 0 bases short and J 6 bases short, with 17 bases between. Germline V gene data show CDR1 as LGHNA and CDR2 as YSLEER. CDR3 size: 17 residues. CDR3 nucleotide sequence: TGCGCCAGCAGCCAAGATCTGGGTCAGGGCCCCGCCGGGGAGCTGTTTTTT. Residues: CASSQDLGQGPAGELFF.

This chain connects TRBV5-1 to TRBJ2-1; 7 bases align to TRBD2. Trimming cost V 0 bases and J 7 bases; bases outside gene matches: 13. The germline CDR1 and CDR2 sequences are SGHRS and YFSETQ. This CDR3 contains 17 residues. CDR3 in amino acids: CASSLGGSAGEWNEQFF. The CDR3 DNA sequence: TGCGCCAGCAGCTTGGGCGGGAGCGCGGGAGAGTGGAATGAGCAGTTCTTC.

The chain links TRBV7-2 to TRBJ2-7; the match to TRBD1 covers 9 bases. Germline lookup yields CDR1 SGHTA and CDR2 FQGNSA. J lost 4 bases, V lost 6 bases, and 10 bases had no gene match. This CDR3 has 15 residues. In DNA, the CDR3 is TGTGCCAGCAGATGGCCGGGACAGGGTCCGTACGAGCAGTACTTC. This sequence encodes CASRWPGQGPYEQYF.

The chain couples TRBV19 to TRBJ1-1; D is ambiguous. The germline V gene has CDR1 LNHDA and CDR2 SQIVND (reference sequence). The CDR3 consists of 16 residues. The germline V and J ends were trimmed by 7 bases and 0 bases, with 18 bases remaining between them. CDR3 coding DNA: TGTGCCAGTACCTCTCCCCTCCGCAGACTGAACACTGAAGCTTTCTTT. It specifies CASTSPLRRLNTEAFF.

The sample holds many counts of this clonotype. The V and J genes are TRBV12-3 or TRBV12-4 and TRBJ2-5; D gene uncertain. This CDR3 comprises 15 residues. The V end lost 1 base, the J end lost 0 bases, and 9 bases lay between the germline ends. CDR3 region: CASSLGFTDQETQYF. CDR3 in DNA: TGTGCCAGCAGTTTAGGGTTTACTGACCAAGAGACCCAGTACTTC.

In its sample, this clonotype was seen many times. V is TRBV20-1 and J is TRBJ1-1, with D tentatively TRBD1 (6 bases). V lost 1 base, J lost 4 bases, and 19 bases lay in between. The CDR3 is 16 amino acids. The germline V gene has CDR1 DFQATT and CDR2 SNEGSKA (reference sequence). The DNA for the CDR3 is TGCAGTGCTAGAGGAACAGGGATTGGGTTTAGCACTGAAGCTTTCTTT. It yields the protein CSARGTGIGFSTEAFF.

The V gene is TRBV3-1, the J gene TRBJ2-2; D not certain. This CDR3 contains 13 residues. Germline-derived CDR1 and CDR2 are LGHDT and YNNKEL (reference sequence). V lost 1 base, J lost 13 bases, and 13 bases lay in between. The CDR3 reads CASSQVPSYGLFF. The CDR3 bases are TGTGCCAGCAGCCAAGTCCCCAGCTACGGGCTGTTTTTT.

This clonotype has ten or more counts. The V gene is TRBV27, the J gene TRBJ2-2, with 8 positions matching TRBD1. From germline, CDR1 is MNHEY and CDR2 SMNVEV (reference sequence). This CDR3 is 16 amino acids long. J lost 6 bases, V lost 4 bases, and 10 bases had no gene match. In DNA, the CDR3 is TGTGCCAGCAGTTCCCCGTACAGGGGGTCCTCCGGGGAGCTGTTTTTT. It specifies CASSSPYRGSSGELFF.

The chain carries TRBV18 and TRBJ1-5; D perhaps matches TRBD1 (6 bases). Trimming stripped 6 bases from V and 5 bases from J, with 17 bases between. Germline V lookup: CDR1 KGHSH, CDR2 LQKENI. CDR3 length equals 15 residues. The CDR3 DNA is TGTGCCAGCTCGAACCAGGTACAGGGCGATCAGCCCCAGCATTTT. This sequence encodes CASSNQVQGDQPQHF.

This chain links TRBV14 with TRBJ1-1; D is ambiguous. Germline V gene sequence: CDR1 SGHDN, CDR2 FVKESK. Trimming cost V 0 bases and J 1 base, with 9 bases left between them. The CDR3 loop spans 15 amino acids. The chain's CDR3 is CASSQDRRGNTEAFF. CDR3 coding DNA: TGTGCCAGCAGCCAAGATCGGCGGGGGAACACTGAAGCTTTCTTT. Supplemented by reference TRBV14 and TRBJ1-1, the full variable domain reads EAGVTQFPSHSVIEKGQTVTLRCDPISGHDNLYWYRRVMGKEIKFLLHFVKESKQDESGMPNNRFLAERTGGTYSTLKVQPAELEDSGVYFCASSQDRRGNTEAFFGQGTRLTVV.

This clonotype was picked up many times. The V and J genes are TRBV7-9 and TRBJ1-5; D gene uncertain. Germline V gives CDR1 SEHNR, CDR2 FQNEAQ (reference sequence). Trimming removed 1 base at V and 7 bases at J, with 5 bases between. The CDR3 runs to 12 residues. The CDR3 is CASSLDGQPQHF. CDR3 sequence (DNA): TGTGCCAGCAGCTTAGACGGACAGCCCCAGCATTTT.

At least ten counts were recorded for this clonotype. The V and J genes are TRBV20-1 and TRBJ1-1; 7 positions agree with TRBD1. The CDR3 consists of 13 residues. Germline assignment: CDR1 DFQATT and CDR2 SNEGSKA (reference sequence). Trimming cost V 3 bases and J 5 bases; bases outside gene matches: 6. CDR3 in amino acids: CSARSYRGTEAFF. In nucleotides, the CDR3 is TGCAGTGCTAGGAGTTACAGGGGAACTGAAGCTTTCTTT.